This note documents a single T cell receptor (beta chain) sequence. The sample originates from a study of technical replicates of blood from several donors. Data came from immunoSEQ multiplex PCR; TCRdb stores just in-frame clones and leaves some out. Of about 50,000 clones in the sample, 90% to 96% were seen once. CDR3 length: 12 amino acids. Germline CDR1 reads MNHNS; CDR2 reads SASEGT. Between the trimmed V and J ends, which lost 1 base and 6 bases, there was a span of 6 bases. Sequencing was performed on T cells isolated from PBMCs. The rearrangement links TRBV6-1 to TRBJ1-1; weak D call: TRBD1 (5 bases). The TCR originated in a human donor in good health. The CDR3 protein is CASSEGTSEAFF. CDR3 nucleotides: TGTGCCAGCAGTGAAGGGACATCTGAAGCTTTCTTT.